Each of the 10 T cell receptor beta chains below was sequenced from the same sample in a study of blood T cell repertoires in COVID-19. Profiled with immunoSEQ multiplex PCR; TCRdb holds only in-frame clones, not every one. This sample has roughly 140,000 clones, with 84% found just once. The sequenced material came from peripheral blood. The receptors come from a human donor in a cohort sampled during active COVID-19.

The V and J genes are TRBV5-1 and TRBJ1-4; tentatively, D is TRBD1 (5 bases). V gave up 3 bases and J gave up 0 bases, with 9 bases separating them. Germline V lookup: CDR1 SGHRS, CDR2 YFSETQ. This CDR3 is 15 amino acids long. The CDR3 loop is CASSSRDSTNEKLFF. The DNA for the CDR3 is TGCGCCAGCAGCTCCAGGGACTCAACTAATGAAAAACTGTTTTTT.

The genes are TRBV29-1 and TRBJ1-4, with 9 positions matching TRBD1. The germline gives CDR1 SQVTM, CDR2 ANQGSEA. The CDR3 is 13 residues long. The ends lost 3 bases at V and 7 bases at J; junction bases unmatched: 3. CDR3 amino acids: CSVEAGQGEKLFF. CDR3 DNA: TGCAGCGTTGAGGCGGGACAGGGTGAAAAACTGTTTTTT.

This clone has a handful of counts. The V call is TRBV12-3 or TRBV12-4, the J call TRBJ2-2; the D gene is possibly TRBD2 (7 bases). V was shortened by 11 bases and J by 7 bases, with 17 bases between the two germline ends. The CDR3 has 13 residues. The CDR3 reads CASPGGKGGELFF. DNA of the CDR3: TGTGCCTCCCCGGGGGGCAAGGGCGGGGAGCTGTTTTTT.

The chain combines TRBV10-2 with TRBJ2-2, with TRBD2 matching over 11 bases. Germline trimming cut 6 bases from V and 6 bases from J; bases unmatched to any gene: 9. CDR3 length: 16 amino acids. CDR1 WSHSY and CDR2 SAAADI come from the germline V gene. The CDR3 sequence: CASRKLAGERAGELFF. The CDR3 coding sequence is TGCGCCAGCAGAAAACTAGCGGGGGAACGTGCCGGGGAGCTGTTTTTT.

This chain connects TRBV6-6 to TRBJ2-2; no firm D call. Looked up from germline, CDR1 is MNHNY and CDR2 is SVGAGI (reference sequence). The V and J ends lost 6 bases and 5 bases respectively, with 10 bases between them. The CDR3 totals 13 residues. This CDR3 reads CASRPSTTGELFF. In nucleotides, the CDR3 is TGTGCCAGCAGACCAAGTACTACCGGGGAGCTGTTTTTT.

V is TRBV5-4 and J is TRBJ1-6; D not resolved. The germline V gene encodes CDR1 SGHNT and CDR2 YYREEE (reference sequence). The CDR3 is 14 amino acids. The V gene lost 0 bases and the J gene lost 7 bases, with 8 bases spanning the gap. CDR3 coding DNA: TGTGCCAGCAGCTTGGGCGGAGAAAATTCACCCCTCCACTTT. Amino acid sequence: CASSLGGENSPLHF.

J is TRBJ2-6 and V is TRBV9; no reliable D call. Germline V gene sequence: CDR1 SGDLS, CDR2 YYNGEE. Deletions cut 4 bases from V and 0 bases from J, with 8 bases between. The CDR3 extends over 15 amino acids. The CDR3 region is CASSPQISGANVLTF. The CDR3, as DNA: TGTGCCAGCAGCCCCCAGATCTCTGGGGCCAACGTCCTGACTTTC.

This clone was detected only once. The chain recombines TRBV27 with TRBJ2-2; weak D call: TRBD2 (6 bases). V lost 7 bases, J lost 4 bases, and 16 bases lay in between. There are 15 residues in the CDR3. Looked up from germline, CDR1 is MNHEY and CDR2 is SMNVEV (reference sequence). CDR3 sequence: CASTEQTGVTGELFF. The CDR3 DNA sequence: TGTGCCAGCACCGAACAAACGGGGGTCACCGGGGAGCTGTTTTTT.

V usage is TRBV5-4 and J usage is TRBJ2-3; 8 positions agree with TRBD2. CDR3 length: 14 amino acids. The germline gives CDR1 SGHNT, CDR2 YYREEE (reference sequence). Trimming cost V 6 bases and J 2 bases; bases outside gene matches: 5. The CDR3 loop is CASNLAGHTDTQYF. Written as DNA, the CDR3 is TGTGCCAGCAATTTAGCGGGGCACACAGATACGCAGTATTTT.

This clone was observed a handful of times. The gene calls are TRBV6-5 and TRBJ2-3, with D possibly TRBD2 on 7 matching bases. CDR3 length equals 14 residues. Germline CDR1 MNHEY, CDR2 SVGAGI. The V end was cut by 10 bases, the J end by 6 bases, with 20 bases between. The CDR3 sequence is CAIKEGGARDTQYF. The CDR3 nucleotides read TGTGCCATCAAGGAGGGGGGGGCTCGGGATACGCAGTATTTT.